This TCR beta chain was obtained from a study of shared clonotypes between healthy human individuals. At the level of the study: The study drew on a couple of women and three men aged 18 to 49 as donors.

Here immunoSEQ multiplex PCR was the method, and the copy in TCRdb shows in-frame clones only, minus some. This sample carries some 2,100,000 clones, approximately 94% of them seen once, and the ten largest clones take approximately 1.7%. Positively selected for CCR7, the CD45RO-negative cells used as naive CD8 cells excluded terminally differentiated effector memory CD45RA+ cells. Sequencing was performed on naive CD8+ T cells from PBMCs. This TCR was sampled from a man in his late teens or twenties in good health. Some clones in this sample may be carry-over from other donors' samples.

CDR3 coding DNA: TGTGCCAGCAGCTTTGAAGGATCCTCCCTCAATGAGCAGTTCTTC. Amino acids: CASSFEGSSLNEQFF. This rearrangement joins TRBV7-9 to TRBJ2-1; D is uncertain. V was clipped by 3 bases and J by 6 bases, with 15 bases between them. CDR3 size: 15 residues. Looked up from germline, CDR1 is SEHNR and CDR2 is FQNEAQ (reference sequence).